This T cell receptor (beta chain) was documented in a study of regulatory T cells in long-lasting Graves disease. Library construction for TCR beta used iRepertoire HTBI primers and Arm-PCR of CDR3 regions. Authors' data handling: The samples yielded roughly 60 TRBV and roughly 14 TRBJ segments. MiXCR, run by TCRdb on the multiplex PCR reads, gives a single entry per CDR3 protein. These V and J calls originate from TCRdb's pipeline instead of the authors' own analysis. The table lists some 420,000 distinct CDR3 sequences, around a fifth of them singletons. Described time point: persistent/refractory GD, antithyroid drugs over 5 years with positive TRAb. PBMCs provided the RNA from which the TCR library was made. This clonotype was seen repeatedly, ten times or more. V lost 6 bases and J lost 4, with 12 bases in between. This CDR3 comprises 14 residues.

This clonotype was sampled from a female donor with Graves disease. J is TRBJ1-4 and V is TRBV12-3 or TRBV12-4, with TRBD1 as a possible D gene (5 bases). Sequences were derived from peripheral blood mononuclear cells (PBMCs), sampled when the disease was refractory, from a patient treated with antithyroid drugs. The CDR3 is CASSFGGGNEKLFF. The CDR3, as DNA: TGTGCCAGCAGCTTCGGGGGTGGTAATGAAAAACTGTTTTTT.